These T cell receptor beta chains were read from a single sample in a study of CD8+ T cells in alopecia areata. Sequencing used immunoSEQ multiplex PCR; TCRdb keeps in-frame clones, though not all of them. The table lists some 200,000 clones, about 60% of them singletons. The material was CD4+ T cells sorted from blood, obtained at week 0. These receptors all stem from a human donor with alopecia areata. Each CDR3 is given with its conserved first and last residue. The D gene is left open where the match is weak. Some rows mark clone size as missing; the rest say once, few, many or name a class of expanded clone.

cdr3_aa cdr3_nt d_call j_call v_call clone_size
CSVEFLRRGENIQYF TGCAGCGTTGAGTTCCTAAGGCGGGGCGAGAACATTCAGTACTTC - TRBJ2-4 TRBV29-1 -
CASSRGRYSNQPQHF TGTGCCAGTAGTAGGGGACGGTATAGCAATCAGCCCCAGCATTTT - TRBJ1-5 TRBV19 -
CASSLGPGVAFF TGTGCCAGCAGCTTAGGGCCAGGGGTAGCTTTCTTT - TRBJ1-1 TRBV11-2 -
CASRTQGLPQGELFF TGTGCCAGCAGGACCCAAGGACTACCCCAGGGGGAGCTGTTTTTT - TRBJ2-2 TRBV6-5 -
CASSPTGSVSPLHF TGTGCCAGCAGCCCGACAGGGTCTGTGTCACCCCTCCACTTT TRBD1 TRBJ1-6 TRBV11-3 -
CASSLVLGEQYF TGTGCCAGCAGCCTAGTCCTGGGGGAGCAGTACTTC - TRBJ2-7 TRBV7-8 -
CAWSELAGGRETQYF TGTGCCTGGAGTGAACTAGCGGGGGGGCGGGAGACCCAGTACTTC TRBD2 TRBJ2-5 TRBV30 -
CASSRNRDNSPLHF TGCGCCAGCAGCCGTAACAGGGATAATTCACCCCTCCACTTT - TRBJ1-6 TRBV5-1 -
CASSGLDALKLFF TGTGCCAGCAGTGGTTTGGACGCATTGAAACTGTTTTTT - TRBJ1-4 TRBV2 -
CASSYSQGLINSPLHF TGTGCCAGCAGTTACTCACAGGGCCTTATTAATTCACCCCTCCACTTT - TRBJ1-6 TRBV6-5 -
CASSVQGRNTGELFF TGTGCCAGCAGCGTTCAGGGGAGAAACACCGGGGAGCTGTTTTTT - TRBJ2-2 TRBV9 -
CSVDDYPEAQYF TGCAGCGTTGATGACTACCCCGAGGCCCAGTACTTC - TRBJ2-5 TRBV29-1 -
CASSVVGTDTQYF TGTGCCAGCAGCGTAGTAGGCACAGATACGCAGTATTTT - TRBJ2-3 TRBV9 -
CASSLEGRNQPQHF TGTGCCAGCAGCTTAGAGGGTCGCAATCAGCCCCAGCATTTT - TRBJ1-5 TRBV7-9 -
CASSRLAAQETQYF TGTGCCAGCAGCCGGCTAGCGGCACAAGAGACCCAGTACTTC TRBD2 TRBJ2-5 TRBV6-1 -
CASSMTSGGRRADTQYF TGTGCCAGTAGTATGACTAGCGGGGGGCGGCGGGCAGATACGCAGTATTTT TRBD2 TRBJ2-3 TRBV19 -
CAISDLLQEHGYTF TGTGCCATCAGTGATCTGTTACAGGAGCATGGCTACACCTTC - TRBJ1-2 TRBV10-3 once
CASSSQNSEKLFF TGTGCCAGCAGCTCCCAGAACAGCGAAAAACTGTTTTTT - TRBJ1-4 TRBV13 -
CASSEGQYTDTQYF TGTGCCAGCAGTGAAGGGCAATACACAGATACGCAGTATTTT - TRBJ2-3 TRBV6-1 -
CACMSGTGREKLFF TGTGCCTGCATGTCCGGGACAGGGAGGGAAAAACTGTTTTTT TRBD1 TRBJ1-4 TRBV30 few
CASSQGGPNGDIQYF TGTGCCAGCAGCCAAGGGGGACCTAACGGCGACATTCAGTACTTC - TRBJ2-4 TRBV4-2 -
CSVQISGTGYYF TGCAGCGTGCAAATCTCCGGGACAGGGTATTATTTT TRBD1 TRBJ2-3 TRBV29-1 few
CASSQVHSSTDTQYF TGCGCCAGCAGCCAAGTCCATTCTAGCACAGATACGCAGTATTTT - TRBJ2-3 TRBV4-1 -
CASSIEVRLPYGYTF TGTGCCAGTAGTATTGAAGTCCGATTACCCTATGGCTACACCTTC - TRBJ1-2 TRBV19 few